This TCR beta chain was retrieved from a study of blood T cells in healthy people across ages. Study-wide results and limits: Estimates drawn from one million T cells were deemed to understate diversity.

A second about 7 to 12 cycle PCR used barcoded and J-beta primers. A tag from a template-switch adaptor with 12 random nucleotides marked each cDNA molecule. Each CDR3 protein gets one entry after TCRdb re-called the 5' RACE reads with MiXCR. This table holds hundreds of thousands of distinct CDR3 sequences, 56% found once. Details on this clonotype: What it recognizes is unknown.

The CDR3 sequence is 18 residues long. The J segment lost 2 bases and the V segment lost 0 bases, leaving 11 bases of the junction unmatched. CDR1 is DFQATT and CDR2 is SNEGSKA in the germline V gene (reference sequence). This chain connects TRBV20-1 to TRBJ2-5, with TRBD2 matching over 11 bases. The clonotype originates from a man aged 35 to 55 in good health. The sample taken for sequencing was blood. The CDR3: CSARDQGLAARYQETQYF. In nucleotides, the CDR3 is TGCAGTGCTAGAGACCAGGGACTAGCGGCGAGGTATCAAGAGACCCAGTACTTC.